The 14 T cell receptor beta chains below all came from one sample that was sequenced in a study of long-term antiretroviral therapy in people with HIV. Run at survey level, the immunoSEQ assay was version v3.0. Using immunoSEQ multiplex PCR, the repertoire was profiled, and TCRdb retains in-frame clones only, with some absent. The repertoire consists of approximately 12,000 clones, with roughly 82% occurring once and the leading ten covering 15% to 20%. This specimen consisted of unsorted PBMCs, obtained 8.2 years after starting antiretroviral therapy. The receptor set was obtained from a man in his fifties with HIV.

V usage is TRBV29-1 and J usage is TRBJ2-1; D is unresolved. The V end lost 0 bases, the J end lost 0 bases, and 15 bases lay between the germline ends. Germline loops: CDR1 SQVTM, CDR2 ANQGSEA. CDR3 length: 17 amino acids. CDR3 DNA sequence: TGCAGCGTTGAAGATCTTCTCCTAGAGAGCTCCTACAATGAGCAGTTCTTC. This gives the protein CSVEDLLLESSYNEQFF.

V is TRBV9 and J is TRBJ1-3; 7 bases are shared with TRBD1. The CDR3 totals 17 residues. V shed 4 bases and J 7 bases; nucleotides not matched to a gene: 17. Germline CDR1 and CDR2: SGDLS and YYNGEE. DNA of the CDR3: TGTGCCAGCAGCTCGACTTCGACAGGGTGGAAAGCCAACACCATATATTTT. Translation gives CASSSTSTGWKANTIYF. Full variable domain (remainder filled in from reference TRBV9 and TRBJ1-3): DSGVTQTPKHLITATGQRVTLRCSPRSGDLSVYWYQQSLDQGLQFLIQYYNGEERAKGNILERFSAQQFPDLHSELNLSSLELGDSALYFCASSSTSTGWKANTIYFGEGSWLTVV.

The chain has TRBV4-1 and TRBJ2-6, with D unresolved. The V and J ends lost 6 bases and 3 bases respectively, with 12 bases between them. The CDR3 runs 15 residues. Germline CDR1 is MGHRA and CDR2 is YSYEKL. This CDR3 is CASRHKGDGANVLTF. In nucleotides, the CDR3 is TGCGCCAGCAGACATAAGGGTGATGGGGCCAACGTCCTGACTTTC.

The V gene is TRBV11-1, the J gene TRBJ1-1, with 7 bases matching TRBD1. This CDR3 is 15 amino acids long. V lost 6 bases to trimming and J lost 3 bases; unmatched junction nucleotides: 10. The germline CDR1 and CDR2 sequences are SGHAT and FQDESV (reference sequence). The CDR3: CASRPTDRAHTEAFF. The CDR3 nucleotides are TGTGCCAGCAGACCGACCGACAGGGCTCACACTGAAGCTTTCTTT.

This rearrangement joins TRBV5-6 to TRBJ1-1, with a tentative D call TRBD1 (6 bases). The CDR3 is made up of 14 amino acids. Trimming left V 4 bases short and J 4 bases short, with 14 bases between. Looked up from germline, CDR1 is SGHDT and CDR2 is YYEEEE. The CDR3 reads CASSLAQGRTEAFF. The CDR3 DNA reads TGTGCCAGCAGCCTTGCGCAGGGGCGCACTGAAGCTTTCTTT.

J is TRBJ1-1 and V is TRBV5-1; maybe TRBD1 (5 bases). The V gene lost 0 bases and the J gene lost 5 bases, with 11 bases spanning the gap. The germline gives CDR1 SGHRS, CDR2 YFSETQ. CDR3 size: 14 residues. The CDR3 coding sequence is TGCGCCAGCAGCTTGGGGGGGGAGAGGACTGAAGCTTTCTTT. Translating it yields CASSLGGERTEAFF.

This clone was observed a handful of times. V and J are TRBV11-3 and TRBJ2-2, with 10 bases that match TRBD2. The V gene's germline CDR1 is SGHNT and CDR2 YENEEA. V was clipped by 8 bases and J by 3 bases; unmatched bases: 6. The CDR3 length is 15 residues. CDR3 region: CASAPGTSDTGELFF. CDR3 bases: TGTGCCAGCGCCCCCGGGACTAGCGACACCGGGGAGCTGTTTTTT. Full variable domain (remainder filled in from reference TRBV11-3 and TRBJ2-2): EAGVVQSPRYKIIEKKQPVAFWCNPISGHNTLYWYLQNLGQGPELLIRYENEEAVDDSQLPKDRFSAERLKGVDSTLKIQPAELGDSAVYLCASAPGTSDTGELFFGEGSRLTVL.

The chain employs TRBV23-1 and TRBJ2-7, with D perhaps being TRBD1 or TRBD2 (5 bases each). TRBV23-1 is an open reading frame, and its role is uncertain. The V end was cut by 0 bases, the J end by 3 bases, with 12 bases between. This CDR3 region has 15 residues. The CDR3 here is CASSQSVGAFYEQYF. The CDR3 DNA reads as TGCGCCAGCAGTCAATCGGTCGGGGCCTTCTACGAGCAGTACTTC.

The chain recombines TRBV10-3 with TRBJ2-7; D is possibly TRBD1 or TRBD2 (5 bases each). V was clipped by 9 bases and J by 0 bases, with 12 bases between them. This CDR3 contains 13 residues. The germline CDR1 and CDR2 sequences are ENHRY and SYGVKD. The CDR3 nucleotides read TGTGCCATACTAGACAGTAGCTCCTACGAGCAGTACTTC. Its protein is CAILDSSSYEQYF.

The gene calls are TRBV10-2 and TRBJ1-1; no clear D. V was cut by 6 bases and J by 5 bases, with 13 bases left in between. The CDR3 covers 13 residues. Germline CDR1 and CDR2: WSHSY and SAAADI. CDR3 amino acids: CASRGKGNTEAFF. For the CDR3, the DNA is TGCGCCAGCAGGGGGAAGGGAAATACTGAAGCTTTCTTT.

The chain recombines TRBV7-3 with TRBJ1-5; no clear D. CDR1 is SGHTA, CDR2 FQGTGA, per germline. CDR3 length: 11 amino acids. V lost 2 bases, J lost 9 bases, and 5 bases lay in between. The CDR3 bases are TGTGCCAGCAGCTTATGCCGGCCCCAGCATTTT. Its translation: CASSLCRPQHF.

This chain connects TRBV6-1 to TRBJ2-7; possibly TRBD1 for D (6 bases). The germline V gene encodes CDR1 MNHNS and CDR2 SASEGT. This CDR3 has 14 residues. Deletions cut 4 bases from V and 2 bases from J, with 12 bases between. CDR3 nucleotides: TGTGCCAGCAGTGGACAGGTTTTCGCCTACGAGCAGTACTTC. Protein: CASSGQVFAYEQYF.

The rearrangement joins TRBV5-6 to TRBJ2-1; unclear D gene. The CDR3 runs to 15 residues. V gave up 0 bases and J gave up 0 bases, with 7 bases separating them. CDR1 is SGHDT, CDR2 YYEEEE, per germline. CDR3 region: CASSLAGSSYNEQFF. CDR3 bases: TGTGCCAGCAGCTTGGCGGGTAGCTCCTACAATGAGCAGTTCTTC.

The J gene is TRBJ1-1, the V gene TRBV10-3; D ambiguous. With 3 bases removed from V and 3 bases from J, the gap between germline ends came to 20 bases. Germline V CDR1 and CDR2: ENHRY, SYGVKD. This CDR3 comprises 17 residues. This CDR3 is CAISELNTPRGDTEAFF. The CDR3 nucleotides are TGTGCCATCAGTGAACTTAACACCCCCCGTGGGGACACTGAAGCTTTCTTT.